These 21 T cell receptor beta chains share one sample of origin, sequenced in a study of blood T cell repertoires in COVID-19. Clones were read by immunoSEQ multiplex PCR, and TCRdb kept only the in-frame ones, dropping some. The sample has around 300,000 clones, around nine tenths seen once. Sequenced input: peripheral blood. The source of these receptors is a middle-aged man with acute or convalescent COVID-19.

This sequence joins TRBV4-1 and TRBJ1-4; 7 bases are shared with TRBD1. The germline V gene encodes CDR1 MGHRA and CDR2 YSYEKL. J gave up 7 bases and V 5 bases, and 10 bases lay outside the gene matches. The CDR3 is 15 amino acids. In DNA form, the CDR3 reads TGCGCCAGCAGCACGAGACAGGGTAGCCGTGAAAAACTGTTTTTT. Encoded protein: CASSTRQGSREKLFF.

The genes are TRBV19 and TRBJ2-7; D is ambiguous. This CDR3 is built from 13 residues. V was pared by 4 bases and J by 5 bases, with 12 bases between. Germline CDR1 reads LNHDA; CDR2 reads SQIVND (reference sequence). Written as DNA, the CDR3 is TGTGCCAGTAGTAACGGTAAAATTAACGAGCAGTACTTC. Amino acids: CASSNGKINEQYF. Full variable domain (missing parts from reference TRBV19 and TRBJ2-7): DGGITQSPKYLFRKEGQNVTLSCEQNLNHDAMYWYRQDPGQGLRLIYYSQIVNDFQKGDIAEGYSVSREKKESFPLTVTSAQKNPTAFYLCASSNGKINEQYFGPGTRLTVT.

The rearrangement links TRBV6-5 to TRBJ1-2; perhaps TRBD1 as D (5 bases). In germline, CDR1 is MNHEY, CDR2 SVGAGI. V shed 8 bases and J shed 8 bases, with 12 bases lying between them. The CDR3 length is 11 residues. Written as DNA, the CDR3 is TGTGCCAGCCGATGGGGGGGAGGCTACACCTTC. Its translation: CASRWGGGYTF.

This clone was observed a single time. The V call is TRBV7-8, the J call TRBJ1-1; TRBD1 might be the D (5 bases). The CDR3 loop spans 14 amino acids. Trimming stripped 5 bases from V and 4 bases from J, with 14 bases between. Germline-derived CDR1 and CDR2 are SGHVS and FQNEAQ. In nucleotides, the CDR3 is TGTGCCAGCAGCAGGGGCCCCACGGGCACTGAAGCTTTCTTT. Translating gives CASSRGPTGTEAFF.

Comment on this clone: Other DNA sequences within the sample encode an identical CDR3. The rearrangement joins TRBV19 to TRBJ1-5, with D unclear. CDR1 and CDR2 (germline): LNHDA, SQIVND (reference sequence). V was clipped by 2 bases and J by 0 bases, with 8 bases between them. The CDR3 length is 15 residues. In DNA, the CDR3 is TGTGCCAGTAGTATAAGCCCTTATAGCAATCAGCCCCAGCATTTT. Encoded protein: CASSISPYSNQPQHF.

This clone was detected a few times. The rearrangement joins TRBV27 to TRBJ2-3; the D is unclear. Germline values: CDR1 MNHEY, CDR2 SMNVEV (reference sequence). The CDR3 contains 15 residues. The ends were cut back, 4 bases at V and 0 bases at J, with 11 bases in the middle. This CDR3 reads CASSSRHMSTDTQYF. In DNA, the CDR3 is TGTGCCAGCAGTTCCCGACACATGAGCACAGATACGCAGTATTTT.

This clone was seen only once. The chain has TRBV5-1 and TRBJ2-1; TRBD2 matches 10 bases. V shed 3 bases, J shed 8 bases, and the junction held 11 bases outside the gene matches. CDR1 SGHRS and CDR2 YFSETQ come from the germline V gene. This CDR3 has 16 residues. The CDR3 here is CASSSGAGGAIDEQFF. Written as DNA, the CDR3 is TGCGCCAGCAGCTCAGGAGCGGGGGGGGCCATAGATGAGCAGTTCTTC.

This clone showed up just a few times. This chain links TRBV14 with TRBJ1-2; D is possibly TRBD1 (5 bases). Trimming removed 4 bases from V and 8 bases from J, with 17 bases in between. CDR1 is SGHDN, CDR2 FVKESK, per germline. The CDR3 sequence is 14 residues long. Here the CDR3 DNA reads TGTGCCAGCAGCCCGCCATGGGGCCTTGGAGGCTACACCTTC. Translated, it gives CASSPPWGLGGYTF.

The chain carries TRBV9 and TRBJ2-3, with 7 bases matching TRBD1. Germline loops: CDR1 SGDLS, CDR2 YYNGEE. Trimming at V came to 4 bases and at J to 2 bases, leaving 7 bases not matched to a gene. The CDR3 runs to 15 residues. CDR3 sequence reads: CASSPAGGFTDTQYF. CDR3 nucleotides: TGTGCCAGCAGCCCGGCAGGGGGTTTCACAGATACGCAGTATTTT. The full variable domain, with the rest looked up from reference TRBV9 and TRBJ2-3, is DSGVTQTPKHLITATGQRVTLRCSPRSGDLSVYWYQQSLDQGLQFLIQYYNGEERAKGNILERFSAQQFPDLHSELNLSSLELGDSALYFCASSPAGGFTDTQYFGPGTRLTVL.

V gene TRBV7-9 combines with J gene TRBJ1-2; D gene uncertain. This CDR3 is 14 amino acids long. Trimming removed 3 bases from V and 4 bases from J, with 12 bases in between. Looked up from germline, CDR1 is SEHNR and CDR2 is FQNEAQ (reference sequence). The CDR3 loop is CASSFGGRSYGYTF. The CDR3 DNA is TGTGCCAGCAGCTTCGGCGGCCGGAGCTATGGCTACACCTTC.

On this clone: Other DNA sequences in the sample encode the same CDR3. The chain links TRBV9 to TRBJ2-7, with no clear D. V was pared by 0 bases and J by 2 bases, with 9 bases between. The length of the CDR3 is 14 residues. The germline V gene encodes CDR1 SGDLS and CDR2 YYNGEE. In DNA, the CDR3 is TGTGCCAGCAGCGTAGACCCAGTAACCTACGAGCAGTACTTC. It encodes CASSVDPVTYEQYF. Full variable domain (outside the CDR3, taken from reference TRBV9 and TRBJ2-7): DSGVTQTPKHLITATGQRVTLRCSPRSGDLSVYWYQQSLDQGLQFLIQYYNGEERAKGNILERFSAQQFPDLHSELNLSSLELGDSALYFCASSVDPVTYEQYFGPGTRLTVT.

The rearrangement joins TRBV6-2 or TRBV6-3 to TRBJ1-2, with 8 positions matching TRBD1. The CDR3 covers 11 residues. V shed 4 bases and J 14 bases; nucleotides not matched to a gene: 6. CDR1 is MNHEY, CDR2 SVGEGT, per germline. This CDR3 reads CASSLGTGETF. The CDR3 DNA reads TGTGCCAGCAGTTTAGGGACAGGCGAGACCTTC.

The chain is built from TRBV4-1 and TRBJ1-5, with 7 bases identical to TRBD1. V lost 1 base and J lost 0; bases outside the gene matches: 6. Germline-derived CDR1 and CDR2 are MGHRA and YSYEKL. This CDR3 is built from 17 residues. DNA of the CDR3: TGCGCCAGCAGCCAAGTCATGGGACAGAATAGCAATCAGCCCCAGCATTTT. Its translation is CASSQVMGQNSNQPQHF.

The CDR3 loop is CARTQPDNRGRIYEQYF. The CDR3 bases are TGCGCCAGGACCCAGCCCGACAACAGGGGGCGAATCTACGAGCAGTACTTC. The chain joins TRBV5-1 to TRBJ2-7, with 9 bases identical to TRBD1. V was clipped by 8 bases and J by 3 bases; unmatched bases: 18. This CDR3 has 17 residues. Germline V gene sequence: CDR1 SGHRS, CDR2 YFSETQ. The whole variable domain, remainder taken from reference TRBV5-1 and TRBJ2-7, is KAGVTQTPRYLIKTRGQQVTLSCSPISGHRSVSWYQQTPGQGLQFLFEYFSETQRNKGNFPGRFSGRQFSNSRSEMNVSTLELGDSALYLCARTQPDNRGRIYEQYFGPGTRLTVT.

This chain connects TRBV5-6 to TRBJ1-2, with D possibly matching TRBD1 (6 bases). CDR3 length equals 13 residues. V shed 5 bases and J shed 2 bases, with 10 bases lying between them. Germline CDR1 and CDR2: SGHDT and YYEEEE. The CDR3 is CASRDRPNYGYTF. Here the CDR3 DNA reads TGTGCCAGCAGGGACAGACCAAACTATGGCTACACCTTC.

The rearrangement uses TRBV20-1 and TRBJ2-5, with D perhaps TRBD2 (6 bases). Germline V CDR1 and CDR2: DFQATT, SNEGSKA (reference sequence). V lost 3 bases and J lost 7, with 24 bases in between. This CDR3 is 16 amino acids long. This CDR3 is CSASLWDLIDRGTQYF. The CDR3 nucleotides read TGCAGTGCTAGTCTCTGGGACTTAATAGACCGTGGGACCCAGTACTTC.

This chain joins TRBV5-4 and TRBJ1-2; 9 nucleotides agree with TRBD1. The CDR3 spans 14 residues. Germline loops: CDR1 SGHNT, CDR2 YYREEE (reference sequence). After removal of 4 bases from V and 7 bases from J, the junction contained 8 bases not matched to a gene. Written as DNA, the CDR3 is TGTGCCAGCAGCCAGAAACAGGGGGCCTTTGGCTACACCTTC. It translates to CASSQKQGAFGYTF.

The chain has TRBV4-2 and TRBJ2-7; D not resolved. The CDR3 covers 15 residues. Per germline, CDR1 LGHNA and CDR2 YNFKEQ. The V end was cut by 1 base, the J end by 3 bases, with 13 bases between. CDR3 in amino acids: CASSQVVTHYYEQYF. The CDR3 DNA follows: TGTGCCAGCAGCCAAGTTGTAACACATTACTACGAGCAGTACTTC.

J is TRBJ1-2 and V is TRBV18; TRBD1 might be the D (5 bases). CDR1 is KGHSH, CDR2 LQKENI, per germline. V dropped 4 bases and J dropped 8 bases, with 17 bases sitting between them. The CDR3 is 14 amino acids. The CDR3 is CASSHDSRNGGYTF. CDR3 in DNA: TGTGCCAGCTCACACGACAGTAGGAACGGAGGCTACACCTTC.

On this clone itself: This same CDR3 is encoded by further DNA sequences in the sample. In DNA form, the CDR3 reads TGTGCCACCAGCAGACCGTACACTGAAGCTTTCTTT. The encoded protein is CATSRPYTEAFF. The chain links TRBV15 to TRBJ1-1; D unclear. Trimming took 2 bases from V and 3 from J, leaving 4 bases between them. Germline V gene data show CDR1 as LNHNV and CDR2 as YYDKDF (reference sequence). This CDR3 contains 12 residues.

The CDR3 is CASTEGANYGYTF. For the CDR3, the DNA is TGTGCCAGCACGGAAGGGGCGAACTATGGCTACACCTTC. The chain carries TRBV6-5 and TRBJ1-2; possibly TRBD1 for D (5 bases). CDR3 length: 13 amino acids. From germline, CDR1 is MNHEY and CDR2 SVGAGI. The V gene lost 7 bases and the J gene lost 2 bases, with 11 bases spanning the gap.